The clone carrying this T cell receptor (beta chain) occurred a few times. The antigen remains undetermined. This sample was included in a study of cytomegalovirus exposure and HLA in healthy donors. Study results and limitations: Reports showed the classifier diagnosing cytomegalovirus status with high specificity and sensitivity.

Use of 60 Vbeta and 13 Jbeta primers characterized the PCR. Measured with immunoSEQ multiplex PCR; TCRdb has only the in-frame clones, and not every one. The sample comprises some 120,000 clones, roughly 69% of which are singletons, and 8% to 9.5% rests with the top ten. Trimming took 4 bases from V and 7 from J; bases not matched to a gene: 3. The CDR3 totals 14 residues. The germline CDR1 and CDR2 sequences are MGHRA and YSYEKL. This receptor was taken from a woman between 40 and 50 years old in good health and CMV-seropositive. Sequencing was done on a sample of PBMCs. The chain couples TRBV4-1 to TRBJ1-4, with 10 bases aligning to TRBD1. The CDR3: CASSLGTGAEKLFF. CDR3 nucleotide sequence: TGCGCCAGCAGCCTCGGGACAGGGGCTGAAAAACTGTTTTTT.